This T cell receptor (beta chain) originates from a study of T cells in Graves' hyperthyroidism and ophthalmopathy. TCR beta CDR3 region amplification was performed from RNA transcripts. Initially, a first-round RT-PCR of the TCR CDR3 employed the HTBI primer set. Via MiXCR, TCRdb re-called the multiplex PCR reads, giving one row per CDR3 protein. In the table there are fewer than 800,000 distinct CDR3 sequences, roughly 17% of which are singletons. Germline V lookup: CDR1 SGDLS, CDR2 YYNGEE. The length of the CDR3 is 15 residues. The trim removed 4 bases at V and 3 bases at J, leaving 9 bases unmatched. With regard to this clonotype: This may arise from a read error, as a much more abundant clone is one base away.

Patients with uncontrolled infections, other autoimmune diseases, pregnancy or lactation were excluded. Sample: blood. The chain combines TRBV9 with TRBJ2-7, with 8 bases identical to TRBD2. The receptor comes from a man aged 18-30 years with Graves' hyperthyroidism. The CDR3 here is CASSPHRLAGYEQYF. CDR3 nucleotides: TGTGCCAGCAGCCCGCACCGTCTAGCGGGCTACGAGCAGTACTTC.